This T cell receptor (beta chain) is from a study of blood T cell repertoires in COVID-19. Across the whole study: Collection of acute and convalescent COVID-19 samples took place in the United States, Italy and Spain.

The assay was immunoSEQ multiplex PCR, and TCRdb's table has in-frame clones only and misses some. The sample records approximately 170,000 clones, 88% being singletons. The CDR3 consists of 16 residues. Trimming removed 0 bases at V and 4 bases at J, with 13 bases between. Germline V gene lookup returns CDR1 SGHRS and CDR2 YFSETQ. V gene TRBV5-1 combines with J gene TRBJ2-2; a weak D match, TRBD2 (6 bases). What was sequenced was PBMCs or T cells enriched from blood (not recorded which). This TCR was sampled from a woman under 30 who had recovered from COVID-19. CDR3 in DNA: TGCGCCAGCAGCTTGGCCGGGCAGGGAGGCACCGGGGAGCTGTTTTTT. This codes for CASSLAGQGGTGELFF.